A single sample gave rise to the 32 T cell receptor beta chains below, sequenced in a study of Graves' ophthalmopathy and Graves' hyperthyroidism. Amplifying from RNA transcripts, the study obtained TCR beta CDR3 regions. The first round was an RT-PCR with HTBI primers, and the second round was a multiplex PCR. TCRdb re-analysed the multiplex PCR reads in MiXCR, keeping a single row per CDR3 protein. The sample consists of hundreds of thousands of distinct CDR3 sequences, 22% of them appearing once. Sequencing was carried out using peripheral blood. These receptors were taken from a woman between 18 and 30 years old with stable Graves' hyperthyroidism. Some clones in this sample may be carry-over from other donors' samples.

This clonotype was recorded at least ten times. The rearrangement joins TRBV30 to TRBJ1-3, with TRBD1 as a possible D gene (5 bases). The CDR3 spans 12 residues. Germline V gene lookup returns CDR1 GTSNPN and CDR2 SVGIG (reference sequence). Trimming took 4 bases from V and 4 from J, leaving 8 bases between them. CDR3 loop: CAWTGHGNTIYF. The CDR3 DNA sequence: TGTGCCTGGACAGGGCACGGAAACACCATATATTTT.

The CDR3 DNA reads TGTGCCAGCAGTTCCACAGGGGGCGTCGGGGAGCTGTTTTTT. Translation gives CASSSTGGVGELFF. The chain employs TRBV12-3 or TRBV12-4 and TRBJ2-2; 9 bases are shared with TRBD1. Trimming removed 4 bases from V and 7 bases from J; junction bases left unmatched: 4. This CDR3 has 14 amino acids.

In its sample, this clonotype was seen many times. The chain is built from TRBV9 and TRBJ2-7; possible D gene TRBD2, 6 bases. Germline lookup yields CDR1 SGDLS and CDR2 YYNGEE. V lost 3 bases, J lost 0 bases, and 10 bases lay in between. The CDR3 covers 14 residues. CDR3 protein: CASSDSRGSYEQYF. CDR3 nucleotide sequence: TGTGCCAGCAGCGATTCGCGGGGCTCCTACGAGCAGTACTTC.

A few counts support this clonotype. The rearrangement uses TRBV5-1 and TRBJ1-5; no definite D call. V lost 0 bases and J 5 bases, leaving 6 bases between the germline ends. Germline CDR1 and CDR2: SGHRS and YFSETQ. The CDR3 extends over 13 amino acids. Here the CDR3 reads CASSLATDQPQHF. As DNA, the CDR3 is TGCGCCAGCAGCTTGGCCACGGATCAGCCCCAGCATTTT.

The chain links TRBV6-5 to TRBJ2-7, with 9 positions matching TRBD1. Germline-derived CDR1 and CDR2 are MNHEY and SVGAGI. J was trimmed by 1 base and V by 0 bases; bases with no gene match: 4. The CDR3 spans 16 residues. CDR3 sequence (DNA): TGTGCCAGCAGTTACTCGATTGGGACAGGGTCCTACGAGCAGTACTTC. Its translation is CASSYSIGTGSYEQYF.

In its sample, this clonotype was seen many times. This chain connects TRBV25-1 to TRBJ2-5, with a weak D call TRBD1 (5 bases). Germline CDR1 and CDR2: MGHDK and SYGVNS. The V end lost 2 bases, the J end lost 2 bases, and 9 bases lay between the germline ends. The CDR3 contains 14 residues. This CDR3 is CASSEQGIQETQYF. The DNA of the CDR3 is TGTGCCAGCAGTGAACAGGGAATACAAGAGACCCAGTACTTC.

V gene TRBV12-3 or TRBV12-4 combines with J gene TRBJ2-7; D is perhaps TRBD2 (6 bases). Trimming took 6 bases from V and 3 from J, leaving 12 bases between them. This CDR3 is 13 amino acids long. The CDR3 sequence is CASSLTSRYEQYF. CDR3 in DNA: TGTGCCAGCAGCCTCACTAGCCGCTACGAGCAGTACTTC.

This clonotype was picked up many times. The J gene is TRBJ2-2, the V gene TRBV6-1; D is possibly TRBD1 (6 bases). The CDR3 has 13 residues. CDR1 is MNHNS and CDR2 is SASEGT in the germline V gene. With 4 bases removed from V and 5 bases from J, the gap between germline ends came to 8 bases. CDR3 residues: CASSVTGTGELFF. The CDR3 DNA is TGTGCCAGCAGTGTTACAGGGACCGGGGAGCTGTTTTTT.

This clonotype was recorded a few times. The chain joins TRBV7-9 to TRBJ2-7, with 8 positions matching TRBD2. With the DNA end fitting TRBJ2-1 better, the J assignment may be wrong. The germline CDR1 and CDR2 sequences are SEHNR and FQNEAQ (reference sequence). The CDR3 covers 15 residues. The CDR3 here is CASSLRAGGKYEQFF. The DNA for the CDR3 is TGTGCCAGCAGCTTAAGGGCGGGGGGCAAGTACGAGCAGTTCTTC.

The genes are TRBV27 and TRBJ1-1; perhaps TRBD1 as D (5 bases). Trimming stripped 5 bases from V and 8 bases from J, with 15 bases between. CDR1 is MNHEY, CDR2 SMNVEV, per germline (reference sequence). CDR3 length: 13 amino acids. The CDR3 nucleotides read TGTGCCAGCAGTCTCCAGGGACCACCGGAAGCTTTCTTT. Translation: CASSLQGPPEAFF.

This clonotype was picked up many times. This chain joins TRBV2 and TRBJ1-1; 8 bases line up with TRBD1. With V trimmed by 6 bases and J by 4 bases, 4 bases remained unmatched. CDR3 length equals 13 residues. CDR1 SNHLY and CDR2 FYNNEI come from the germline V gene. CDR3 sequence: CASRYRGATEAFF. DNA of the CDR3: TGTGCCAGCAGATACAGGGGGGCCACTGAAGCTTTCTTT.

The sample holds a few counts of this clonotype. The chain joins TRBV27 to TRBJ1-5; D might be TRBD1 (6 bases). The CDR3 loop spans 15 amino acids. Germline-derived CDR1 and CDR2 are MNHEY and SMNVEV (reference sequence). V shed 6 bases and J shed 1 base, with 13 bases lying between them. The CDR3 DNA reads TGTGCCAGCAGACCTACAGGGCCGAGCAATCAGCCCCAGCATTTT. It specifies CASRPTGPSNQPQHF.

This clonotype appeared many times. The chain is built from TRBV6-1 and TRBJ1-1, with 10 bases that match TRBD1. The germline CDR1 and CDR2 sequences are MNHNS and SASEGT. CDR3 length equals 17 residues. Trimming at V came to 5 bases and at J to 4 bases, leaving 13 bases not matched to a gene. The CDR3 DNA reads as TGTGCCAGCAGTCGAAGAAGGACAGGGGGTCTGATCACTGAAGCTTTCTTT. Encoded protein: CASSRRRTGGLITEAFF.

This clonotype has at least ten counts. At one boundary the junction diverges from the germline segment, which might be a read error. The chain has TRBV20-1 and TRBJ2-7, with 7 bases that match TRBD1. The length of the CDR3 is 13 residues. Germline CDR1 DFQATT, CDR2 SNEGSKA (reference sequence). This chain's CDR3 is CSTRDGTVYEQYF. CDR3 nucleotides: TGCAGTACTAGAGACGGGACAGTCTACGAGCAGTACTTC.

With respect to this clonotype: It is unclear where the CDR3 begins or ends on the DNA, so no DNA is shown, and the CDR3 is as TCRdb lists it. This sequence joins TRBV19 and TRBJ1-1. Germline V gene data show CDR1 as LNHDA and CDR2 as SQIVND (reference sequence). The CDR3 sequence runs 13 residues, both termini included. CDR3 region: CASTSDFYTEAFF.

This clonotype was observed a handful of times. The chain is built from TRBV6-5 and TRBJ2-2, with 13 nucleotides matching TRBD2. The CDR3 consists of 17 residues. V lost 0 bases to trimming and J lost 3 bases; unmatched junction nucleotides: 1. Germline loops: CDR1 MNHEY, CDR2 SVGAGI. The CDR3 DNA follows: TGTGCCAGCAGTTACTCCGGACTAGCGGGGGACACCGGGGAGCTGTTTTTT. It yields the protein CASSYSGLAGDTGELFF.

The chain combines TRBV15 with TRBJ2-5; TRBD2 matches at 14 bases. CDR1 LNHNV and CDR2 YYDKDF come from the germline V gene (reference sequence). The CDR3 length is 18 residues. Trimming removed 3 bases from V and 5 bases from J; junction bases left unmatched: 11. This CDR3 is CATSSPHRLAGGGETQYF. The CDR3 DNA follows: TGTGCCACCAGCAGCCCACACCGACTAGCGGGAGGGGGCGAGACCCAGTACTTC.

The chain joins TRBV7-2 to TRBJ1-1; no clear D. The CDR3 contains 15 residues. The germline CDR1 and CDR2 sequences are SGHTA and FQGNSA. The ends were cut back, 1 base at V and 1 base at J, with 10 bases in the middle. The CDR3 loop reads CASSLGLGGNTEAFF. The DNA for the CDR3 is TGTGCCAGCAGCTTAGGGCTGGGTGGGAACACTGAAGCTTTCTTT.

This clonotype was seen only a few times. The V gene is TRBV11-2, the J gene TRBJ1-2; no clear D. The CDR3 is 15 amino acids. Germline CDR1 SGHAT, CDR2 FQNNGV. V lost 3 bases, J lost 8 bases, and 19 bases lay in between. CDR3 protein: CASSFGSFGSEGYTF. CDR3 nucleotides: TGTGCCAGCAGCTTTGGGAGTTTCGGGTCAGAGGGCTACACCTTC. The complete variable domain, with remaining parts taken from reference TRBV11-2 and TRBJ1-2, reads EAGVAQSPRYKIIEKRQSVAFWCNPISGHATLYWYQQILGQGPKLLIQFQNNGVVDDSQLPKDRFSAERLKGVDSTLKIQPAKLEDSAVYLCASSFGSFGSEGYTFGSGTRLTVV.

This clonotype was recorded many times. The chain combines TRBV11-2 with TRBJ2-7; the D gene is possibly TRBD1 (5 bases). Trimming removed 4 bases at V and 6 bases at J, with 10 bases between. The CDR3 sequence is 12 residues long. From germline, CDR1 is SGHAT and CDR2 FQNNGV. The chain's CDR3 is CASSSFRGEQYF. Here the CDR3 DNA reads TGTGCCAGCAGCTCCTTTAGGGGCGAGCAGTACTTC.

This clonotype was counted a few times. This may come from a read error, since a much larger clone is one base off. The chain uses TRBV11-2 and TRBJ2-5, with a tentative D call TRBD2 (5 bases). This CDR3 is 19 amino acids long. Germline V gives CDR1 SGHAT, CDR2 FQNNGV. The DNA for the CDR3 is TGTGCCAGCAGCTCAACCAGCGGTGGCCGAGGAAGGAAGCAAGAGATCCAGTACTTC. Its protein product is CASSSTSGGRGRKQEIQYF.

This clonotype was counted many times. The V call is TRBV2, the J call TRBJ2-7; D is uncertain. V was pared by 7 bases and J by 5 bases, with 15 bases between. The CDR3 contains 13 residues. Germline CDR1 SNHLY, CDR2 FYNNEI. CDR3 sequence reads: CASNANGWDEQYF. The CDR3 nucleotides read TGTGCCAGCAATGCTAACGGTTGGGACGAGCAGTACTTC.

This clonotype was counted ten times or more. This sequence joins TRBV28 and TRBJ1-6; TRBD1 is a possible D gene (6 bases). Trimming took off 8 bases at V and 10 bases at J, with 21 bases between the two ends. CDR1 is MDHEN and CDR2 is SYDVKM in the germline V gene. This CDR3 region has 15 residues. The CDR3 loop is CASVTGGAEGSPLHF. CDR3 in DNA: TGTGCCAGCGTGACGGGGGGGGCGGAGGGGTCACCCCTCCACTTT.

This clonotype was recorded a few times. The chain employs TRBV20-1 and TRBJ1-2; D unclear. The germline V and J ends were trimmed by 3 bases and 6 bases, with 11 bases remaining between them. The CDR3 is 12 residues long. Germline loops: CDR1 DFQATT, CDR2 SNEGSKA (reference sequence). The CDR3 DNA is TGCAGTGCTAGCGGATCCCTTGATGGCTACACCTTC. As protein: CSASGSLDGYTF.

This clonotype was observed a few times. The chain recombines TRBV2 with TRBJ2-4, with 7 bases aligning to TRBD2. The CDR3 consists of 16 residues. Germline V lookup: CDR1 SNHLY, CDR2 FYNNEI. J lost 2 bases, V lost 4 bases, and 8 bases had no gene match. The CDR3 here is CASSATTSTSKNIQYF. The CDR3 DNA is TGTGCCAGCAGTGCCACGACTAGCACGTCCAAAAACATTCAGTACTTC. Filled out from reference TRBV2 and TRBJ2-4, the complete variable domain reads EPEVTQTPSHQVTQMGQEVILRCVPISNHLYFYWYRQILGQKVEFLVSFYNNEISEKSEIFDDQFSVERPDGSNFTLKIRSTKLEDSAMYFCASSATTSTSKNIQYFGAGTRLSVL.

J is TRBJ1-6 and V is TRBV2; D perhaps matches TRBD1 (6 bases). The germline gives CDR1 SNHLY, CDR2 FYNNEI. The CDR3 covers 12 residues. V gave up 7 bases and J gave up 10 bases, with 11 bases separating them. The CDR3 spells CASKEGGSPLHF. In DNA, the CDR3 is TGTGCCAGCAAGGAGGGGGGCTCACCCCTCCACTTT.

This clonotype was seen a few times. The chain links TRBV15 to TRBJ2-5; 9 nucleotides line up with TRBD1. Germline V gene sequence: CDR1 LNHNV, CDR2 YYDKDF (reference sequence). Trimming took 8 bases from V and 3 from J; bases not matched to a gene: 4. This CDR3 is 13 amino acids long. CDR3 sequence reads: CATHRTGEETQYF. The CDR3 bases are TGTGCCACCCATAGGACAGGGGAAGAGACCCAGTACTTC.

This chain joins TRBV3-1 and TRBJ1-1; a possible D gene is TRBD1 (6 bases). Deletions cut 0 bases from V and 1 base from J, with 9 bases between. This CDR3 comprises 15 residues. CDR1 LGHDT and CDR2 YNNKEL come from the germline V gene (reference sequence). Here the CDR3 reads CASSQEWTANTEAFF. CDR3 DNA: TGTGCCAGCAGCCAAGAGTGGACAGCGAACACTGAAGCTTTCTTT. Looking up the rest from reference TRBV3-1 and TRBJ1-1 gives the full variable domain: DTAVSQTPKYLVTQMGNDKSIKCEQNLGHDTMYWYKQDSKKFLKIMFSYNNKELIINETVPNRFSPKSPDKAHLNLHINSLELGDSAVYFCASSQEWTANTEAFFGQGTRLTVV.

This clonotype was counted at least ten times. The V call is TRBV7-2, the J call TRBJ2-7; TRBD1 matches 10 bases. V lost 3 bases to trimming and J lost 7 bases; unmatched junction nucleotides: 12. CDR1 and CDR2 (germline): SGHTA, FQGNSA. The CDR3 is 16 amino acids. CDR3 nucleotide sequence: TGTGCCAGCAGCTTCGCTTCGACAGGGGGCCGAGGGGAGCAGTACTTC. This gives the protein CASSFASTGGRGEQYF.

The chain uses TRBV6-1 and TRBJ2-7, with D possibly matching TRBD1 (6 bases). Deletions cut 4 bases from V and 4 bases from J, with 11 bases between. The CDR3 spans 13 residues. Germline CDR1 and CDR2: MNHNS and SASEGT. This chain's CDR3 is CASSVVTGYEQYF. CDR3 bases: TGTGCCAGCAGTGTCGTCACAGGGTACGAGCAGTACTTC.

This clonotype showed up many times. The V and J genes are TRBV29-1 and TRBJ1-1, with 7 bases matching TRBD1. This CDR3 comprises 12 residues. V dropped 5 bases and J dropped 5; count of bases not matched to a gene: 5. In germline, CDR1 is SQVTM, CDR2 ANQGSEA. The CDR3 nucleotides read TGCAGCGTTTCCAACAGGGGAACTGAAGCTTTCTTT. Encoded protein: CSVSNRGTEAFF.

Worth noting for this clonotype: Relative to the germline gene, one junction end is altered; a read error may explain this. This sequence joins TRBV29-1 and TRBJ1-2; D is unclear. This CDR3 comprises 12 residues. Germline CDR1 SQVTM, CDR2 ANQGSEA. CDR3 in amino acids: CSVESRNYGYTF. The CDR3 DNA reads TGTAGCGTTGAATCCCGAAACTATGGCTACACCTTC.